Listed below are T cell receptor beta chains from one sample, sequenced in a study of T-cell reconstitution after alpha-beta-depleted transplantation in children. MiXCR, applied by TCRdb to the PCR reads, yields one record per CDR3 protein. The data hold 5,500 to 8,000 distinct CDR3 sequences, with approximately 16% observed a single time. Sample: PBMCs, taken before TCRalphabeta/CD19-depleted stem cell transplant. The source is a boy aged 2 to 10 with acute lymphoblastic leukemia, due to receive a stem cell transplant. The CDR3 runs from the conserved cysteine through the conserved F or W. The order of the fields is V gene, J gene, clone size, D gene, CDR3 length, CDR3 DNA, CDR3 protein. A D gene is named only where the DNA matches it firmly. The listing skips clone size in some rows; elsewhere it reads once, few, many or a size class.

V: TRBV25-1; J: TRBJ2-2; size: medium-sized; D: TRBD1; length: 15; DNA: TGTGCCAGCAGTGTCGGACAGGACAACACCGGGGAGCTGTTTTTT; CDR3: CASSVGQDNTGELFF
V: TRBV20-1; J: TRBJ2-1; size: medium-sized; D: TRBD2; length: 15; DNA: TGCAGTGCCCACGGGGTAGCGGGGGGTTACAATGAGCAGTTCTTC; CDR3: CSAHGVAGGYNEQFF
V: TRBV12-3/TRBV12-4; J: TRBJ2-7; size: medium-sized; D: .; length: 15; DNA: TGTGCCAGCAGCGCTCAGGACACCAGCTCCTACGAGCAGTACTTC; CDR3: CASSAQDTSSYEQYF
V: TRBV7-9; J: TRBJ1-4; size: medium-sized; D: .; length: 16; DNA: TGTGCCAGCAGCTTAGGAGAATCCCCGGAAGGCGAAAAACTGTTTTTT; CDR3: CASSLGESPEGEKLFF
V: TRBV20-1; J: TRBJ2-3; size: .; D: TRBD2; length: 16; DNA: TGCAGTGCTAGAGCCCCTAGCGGGAAAGGATCAGATACGCAGTATTTT; CDR3: CSARAPSGKGSDTQYF
V: TRBV5-5; J: TRBJ1-2; size: many; D: TRBD1; length: 14; DNA: TGTGCCAGCAGCTTGGATACAGGGGACTATGGCTACACCTTC; CDR3: CASSLDTGDYGYTF
V: TRBV3-1; J: TRBJ2-2; size: few; D: .; length: 13; DNA: TGTGCCAGCAGCCAAGGGACCACCGGGGAGCTGTTTTTT; CDR3: CASSQGTTGELFF
V: TRBV7-2; J: TRBJ1-2; size: medium-sized; D: .; length: 16; DNA: TGTGCCAGCAGCTTAGCCGTTGACTTCCTACGTGGGGGCTACACCTTC; CDR3: CASSLAVDFLRGGYTF
V: TRBV3-1; J: TRBJ2-1; size: medium-sized; D: TRBD2; length: 17; DNA: TGTGCCAGCAGCCAAGGGCCGTTAGCGGGGGTGTACAATGAGCAGTTCTTC; CDR3: CASSQGPLAGVYNEQFF
V: TRBV6-1; J: TRBJ1-1; size: .; D: .; length: 14; DNA: TGTGCCAGCAGTACCCAGGGTCAGAGCACTGAAGCTTTCTTT; CDR3: CASSTQGQSTEAFF
V: TRBV7-8; J: TRBJ2-5; size: medium-sized; D: .; length: 14; DNA: TGTGCCAGCAGCGAGGGACGGGGACGAGAGACCCAGTACTTC; CDR3: CASSEGRGRETQYF